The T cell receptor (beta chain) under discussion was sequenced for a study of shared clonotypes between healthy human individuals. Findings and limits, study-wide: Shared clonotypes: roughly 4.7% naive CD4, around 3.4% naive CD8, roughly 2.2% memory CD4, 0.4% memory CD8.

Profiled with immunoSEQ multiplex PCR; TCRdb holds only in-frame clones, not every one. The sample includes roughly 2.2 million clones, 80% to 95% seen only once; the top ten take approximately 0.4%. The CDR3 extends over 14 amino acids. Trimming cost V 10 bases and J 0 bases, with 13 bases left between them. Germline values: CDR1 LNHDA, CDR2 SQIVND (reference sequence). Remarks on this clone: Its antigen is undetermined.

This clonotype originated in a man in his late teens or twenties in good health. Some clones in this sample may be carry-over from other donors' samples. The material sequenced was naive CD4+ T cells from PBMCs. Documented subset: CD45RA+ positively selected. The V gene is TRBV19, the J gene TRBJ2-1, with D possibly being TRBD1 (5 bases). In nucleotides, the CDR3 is TGTGCCACCTCAGGGTCAAGCTCCTACAATGAGCAGTTCTTC. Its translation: CATSGSSSYNEQFF.